This is a list of T cell receptor beta chains from one sample in a study of T cell changes during pregnancy in multiple sclerosis. TCRdb's copy holds only in-frame clones and misses some; the assay was immunoSEQ multiplex PCR. Of tens of thousands of clones listed, 90% are singletons. The sequencing used peripheral blood, collected in the first trimester of pregnancy. These receptors were taken from a female donor in good health, enrolled as a control in a pregnancy study. Each CDR3 is given with its conserved first and last residue. A D gene is named only where the DNA matches it firmly. Clone size is not always given. Where it is, it says once, few, many or a class for expanded clones.

clone size	V gene	D gene	J gene	CDR3 protein	CDR3 DNA
.	TRBV19	TRBD2	TRBJ2-3	CASTYTGGTDTQYF	TGTGCCAGTACCTACACCGGGGGGACAGATACGCAGTATTTT
.	TRBV11-3	.	TRBJ2-1	CASSTPPLRGRLHNEQFF	TGTGCCAGCAGCACACCACCCCTTAGGGGCCGATTACACAATGAGCAGTTCTTC
.	TRBV7-9	.	TRBJ1-2	CASSLNRAYYGYTF	TGTGCCAGCAGCTTAAACAGGGCCTACTATGGCTACACCTTC
.	TRBV25-1	.	TRBJ2-5	CASIPGREGETQYF	TGTGCCAGCATCCCGGGCCGCGAGGGAGAGACCCAGTACTTC
.	TRBV7-3	TRBD2	TRBJ2-7	CASSLGAGGAYEQYF	TGTGCCAGCAGCTTAGGTGCGGGGGGGGCCTACGAGCAGTACTTC
.	TRBV6-4	TRBD2	TRBJ2-3	CASSEGTSGATDTQYF	TGTGCCAGCAGTGAGGGGACTAGCGGGGCCACAGATACGCAGTATTTT
.	TRBV7-9	TRBD1	TRBJ1-1	CASSRQGSGTEAFF	TGTGCCAGCAGTCGACAGGGGTCGGGCACTGAAGCTTTCTTT
.	TRBV11-3	TRBD2	TRBJ2-3	CASSLREGTDTQYF	TGTGCCAGCAGCTTGCGGGAGGGTACAGATACGCAGTATTTT
.	TRBV6-1	.	TRBJ2-7	CASMRTYEQYF	TGTGCCAGCATGCGGACCTACGAGCAGTACTTC
once	TRBV2	.	TRBJ1-4	CASSEQREKLFF	TGTGCCAGCAGTGAACAGCGGGAAAAACTGTTTTTT
.	TRBV6-1	.	TRBJ1-2	CASSAFSYGYTF	TGTGCCAGCAGTGCCTTCAGCTATGGCTACACCTTC
.	TRBV28	.	TRBJ2-1	CASSLRGRGPNEQFF	TGTGCCAGCAGTTTAAGGGGCAGGGGTCCCAATGAGCAGTTCTTC
.	TRBV28	TRBD2	TRBJ2-2	CASSGGTSGSTGELFF	TGTGCCAGCAGTGGTGGGACTAGCGGGTCCACCGGGGAGCTGTTTTTT
.	TRBV19	.	TRBJ1-1	CASSIDRLPTEAFF	TGTGCCAGTAGTATAGACCGACTGCCCACTGAAGCTTTCTTT
.	TRBV13	TRBD1	TRBJ2-5	CASSSRKPHRGKETQYF	TGTGCCAGCAGCTCCCGAAAACCTCACAGGGGCAAAGAGACCCAGTACTTC
.	TRBV28	TRBD2	TRBJ2-1	CASSLPSGSQGAYNEQFF	TGTGCCAGCAGTTTACCTAGCGGGAGTCAGGGAGCCTACAATGAGCAGTTCTTC
few	TRBV20-1	.	TRBJ2-7	CSARANYEQYF	TGCAGTGCTAGGGCAAACTACGAGCAGTACTTC
.	TRBV18	TRBD2	TRBJ2-2	CASTPLGGRNTGELFF	TGTGCCAGCACGCCACTCGGCGGGAGAAACACCGGGGAGCTGTTTTTT
.	TRBV6-5	.	TRBJ2-5	CASSRQDQETQYF	TGTGCCAGCAGCCGACAGGACCAAGAGACCCAGTACTTC
.	TRBV7-9	.	TRBJ2-2	CASSPSPGKVSDLFF	TGTGCCAGCAGCCCGTCCCCGGGGAAGGTTTCCGACCTGTTTTTT
.	TRBV29-1	.	TRBJ2-5	CSVLARGGQETQYF	TGCAGCGTTTTGGCCCGGGGTGGACAAGAGACCCAGTACTTC
.	TRBV29-1	.	TRBJ2-3	CSVDPSTDTQYF	TGCAGCGTTGACCCTAGCACAGATACGCAGTATTTT
.	TRBV15	TRBD2	TRBJ2-2	CATRWTSGSRELFF	TGTGCCACCAGATGGACTAGCGGGAGTAGGGAGCTGTTTTTT
.	TRBV5-4	TRBD2	TRBJ2-3	CASSPGTSGALGEYF	TGTGCCAGCAGCCCCGGGACTAGCGGGGCCCTCGGGGAGTATTTT
.	TRBV2	TRBD1	TRBJ2-2	CASSVTGGTGELFF	TGTGCCAGCAGTGTAACAGGGGGTACCGGGGAGCTGTTTTTT
.	TRBV28	.	TRBJ2-7	CASSLRDKGIPYEQYF	TGTGCCAGCAGTCTCCGGGACAAGGGGATCCCATACGAGCAGTACTTC
.	TRBV11-2	.	TRBJ2-7	CASSHNRGLSWEQYF	TGTGCCAGCAGCCACAATCGGGGTTTGTCGTGGGAGCAGTACTTC
.	TRBV6-6	TRBD2	TRBJ2-1	CASSRGGRALGEQFF	TGTGCCAGCAGTCGGGGCGGGAGGGCCCTCGGTGAGCAGTTCTTC
.	TRBV19	TRBD1	TRBJ1-5	CASSIDGATGQGLGQPQHF	TGTGCCAGTAGTATAGATGGGGCAACGGGACAGGGGCTGGGACAGCCCCAGCATTTT
.	TRBV28	.	TRBJ1-5	CASSLFGQNNQPQHF	TGTGCCAGCAGTTTATTCGGACAGAACAATCAGCCCCAGCATTTT
.	TRBV7-8	TRBD1	TRBJ2-7	CASRPTDRVSSYEQYF	TGTGCCAGCAGACCGACCGACAGGGTGAGCTCCTACGAGCAGTACTTC
.	TRBV14	TRBD1	TRBJ2-5	CASSKGDRVYQETQYF	TGTGCCAGCAGCAAAGGGGACAGGGTGTACCAAGAGACCCAGTACTTC
.	TRBV6-5	.	TRBJ2-1	CASSYSSGRWDEQFF	TGTGCCAGCAGTTACTCGAGTGGGAGGTGGGATGAGCAGTTCTTC
.	TRBV4-2	.	TRBJ1-4	CASSPTATNEKLFF	TGTGCCAGCAGCCCCACAGCAACTAATGAAAAACTGTTTTTT
.	TRBV5-1	.	TRBJ2-2	CASSLQGLSTGELFF	TGCGCCAGCAGCTTGCAGGGGCTGAGCACCGGGGAGCTGTTTTTT
.	TRBV7-2	TRBD1	TRBJ1-4	CASSLRDRNEKLFF	TGTGCCAGCAGCTTAAGGGACAGGAATGAAAAACTGTTTTTT
.	TRBV19	TRBD1	TRBJ2-3	CASSIGGQPYGTDTQYF	TGTGCCAGTAGTATAGGGGGACAGCCCTACGGCACAGATACGCAGTATTTT
.	TRBV7-3	.	TRBJ1-1	CASSPTGTPGTEAFF	TGTGCCAGCAGTCCTACAGGGACCCCGGGGACTGAAGCTTTCTTT
.	TRBV5-6	.	TRBJ2-7	CASSFLESLYEQYF	TGTGCCAGCAGCTTTTTGGAGAGCCTATACGAGCAGTACTTC
.	TRBV4-3	TRBD2	TRBJ2-3	CASSQDLHAGGPGDTQYF	TGCGCCAGCAGCCAAGATCTGCACGCGGGAGGGCCGGGTGATACGCAGTATTTT
few	TRBV14	TRBD1	TRBJ1-1	CASSPLFGQGTEAFF	TGTGCCAGCAGCCCCCTGTTCGGACAGGGCACTGAAGCTTTCTTT
.	TRBV7-2	.	TRBJ2-1	CASSLHPDSEQFF	TGTGCCAGCAGCTTACATCCAGATTCCGAGCAGTTCTTC
.	TRBV20-1	.	TRBJ2-1	CSANLGNEQFF	TGCAGTGCTAATCTAGGCAATGAGCAGTTCTTC